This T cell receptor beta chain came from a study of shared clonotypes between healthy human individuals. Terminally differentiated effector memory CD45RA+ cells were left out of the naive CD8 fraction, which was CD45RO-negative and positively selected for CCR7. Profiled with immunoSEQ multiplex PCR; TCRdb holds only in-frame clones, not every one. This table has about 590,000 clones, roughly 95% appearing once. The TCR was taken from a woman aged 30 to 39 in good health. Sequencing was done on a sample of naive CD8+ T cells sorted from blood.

The DNA of the CDR3 is TGTGCCAGCAGCGGGGTGGGGACAGGGCCTCCCTTAGCCAAAAACATTCAGTACTTC. Translation gives CASSGVGTGPPLAKNIQYF. The chain combines TRBV7-9 with TRBJ2-4; 9 nucleotides agree with TRBD1. V shed 5 bases, J shed 0 bases, and the junction held 14 bases outside the gene matches. The CDR3 has 19 amino acids. In germline, CDR1 is SEHNR, CDR2 FQNEAQ (reference sequence).